The rows below give T cell receptor beta chains drawn from one sample of a study of graft-versus-host responses after intestinal transplantation. Clones were sequenced by immunoSEQ multiplex PCR, and TCRdb holds only the in-frame ones, with some missing. This sample has approximately 99,000 clones; 92% occur once, and the top ten carry approximately 0.07%. Their cognate antigens are unknown. The sequences come from unstimulated CD8+ T cells sorted from spleen or lymph node cells, collected before transplant. The receptors stem from a human donor who was the organ donor for an intestinal transplant. Both conserved end residues are part of each CDR3. A D gene is named only where the DNA matches it firmly. Clone size is stated in some rows and not others, as once, few, many or a class when expanded.

clone size,CDR3 length,D gene,J gene,V gene,CDR3 DNA,CDR3 protein
NA,13,NA,TRBJ1-1,TRBV11-2,TGTGCCAGCAGCTTAGGTATGAACACTGAAGCTTTCTTT,CASSLGMNTEAFF
NA,16,NA,TRBJ1-6,TRBV7-8,TGTGCCAGCAGCTTAAATTTGGGCAGAAGAAATTCACCCCTCCACTTT,CASSLNLGRRNSPLHF
NA,13,TRBD1,TRBJ2-7,TRBV6-4,TGTGCCAGCAGTGACGGACAGGGGGCCGAGCAGTACTTC,CASSDGQGAEQYF
once,16,TRBD2,TRBJ2-1,TRBV4-1,TGCGCCAGCAGCCAGATACTAGCGGGATTCATGAATGAGCAGTTCTTC,CASSQILAGFMNEQFF
NA,16,NA,TRBJ1-2,TRBV21-1,TGTGCCAGCAGCAAGCCGGGACAGCTACTTTTATATGGCTACACCTTC,CASSKPGQLLLYGYTF
NA,13,NA,TRBJ2-1,TRBV30,TGTGCCTGGAGTGTGTCAGGGGAGGGCGAGCAGTTCTTC,CAWSVSGEGEQFF
NA,13,TRBD1,TRBJ2-7,TRBV6-1,TGTGCCAGCAGTCGACAGGGGGATATCGAGCAGTACTTC,CASSRQGDIEQYF
NA,13,TRBD1,TRBJ1-2,TRBV7-9,TGTGCCAGCAGCTTGACAGGGGGCTGGGGCTACACCTTC,CASSLTGGWGYTF
few,12,NA,TRBJ2-7,TRBV30,TGTGCCTGGATGGCGCCGGGGGTAGAGCAGTACTTC,CAWMAPGVEQYF
NA,16,TRBD1,TRBJ1-2,TRBV28,TGTGCCAGCAGAACCCCCCTCCCGGGACAGGGGTTTGGCTACACCTTC,CASRTPLPGQGFGYTF
NA,15,NA,TRBJ1-5,TRBV2,TGTGCCAGCAGACGGGGGGGGTATAGCAATCAGCCCCAGCATTTT,CASRRGGYSNQPQHF
NA,14,NA,TRBJ2-1,TRBV7-3,TGTGCCAGCAGCTTAACGCCAATTAGTAGCGAGCAGTTCTTC,CASSLTPISSEQFF
NA,16,TRBD2,TRBJ2-1,TRBV6-6,TGTGCCAGCAGTTACTCAGTAGCGGGAGGCTACAATGAGCAGTTCTTC,CASSYSVAGGYNEQFF
NA,13,TRBD1,TRBJ2-4,TRBV5-4,TGTGCCAGCAGCACCGGGACAGAAAACATTCAGTACTTC,CASSTGTENIQYF
NA,14,NA,TRBJ1-1,TRBV4-1,TGCGCCAGCAGCCAAGTGGGAGCGAACACTGAAGCTTTCTTT,CASSQVGANTEAFF
NA,16,NA,TRBJ1-5,TRBV13,TGTGCCAGCAGCTTAGCGGGCGGGGGGAACAATCAGCCCCAGCATTTT,CASSLAGGGNNQPQHF
NA,12,NA,TRBJ2-7,TRBV5-8,TGTGCCAGCAGCTTGGCTCCCTACGAGCAGTACTTC,CASSLAPYEQYF
NA,13,NA,TRBJ2-7,TRBV7-6,TGTGCCAGCAGCTTTTCCTCGAGGTACGAGCAGTACTTC,CASSFSSRYEQYF
NA,14,NA,TRBJ2-2,TRBV6-5,TGTGCCAGCAATGCGGGGACGAACACCGGGGAGCTGTTTTTT,CASNAGTNTGELFF
NA,13,NA,TRBJ1-5,TRBV5-6,TGTGCCAGCAGCTTAGGAGGGATTCAGCCCCAGCATTTT,CASSLGGIQPQHF
NA,11,NA,TRBJ2-3,TRBV5-1,TGCGCCAGCTGGCAGGGGGATACGCAGTATTTT,CASWQGDTQYF
NA,19,TRBD2,TRBJ2-3,TRBV7-9,TGTGCCAGCAGCCCCCCCGCCGAGGGCGGGGGGGCCTGGTTAGATACGCAGTATTTT,CASSPPAEGGGAWLDTQYF
NA,14,TRBD1,TRBJ2-3,TRBV4-1,TGCGCCAGCAGCCCGGGACAGGGAATAGATACGCAGTATTTT,CASSPGQGIDTQYF
NA,12,NA,TRBJ1-2,TRBV28,TGTGCCAGCAGCTCGAGTAACTATGGCTACACCTTC,CASSSSNYGYTF
NA,15,TRBD1,TRBJ1-2,TRBV19,TGTGCCAGCCGGGACAGGGTCTCTCCTAACTATGGCTACACCTTC,CASRDRVSPNYGYTF
NA,15,NA,TRBJ2-7,TRBV9,TGTGCCAGCAGCGCCGGAATCGGGGGTGGCTACGAGCAGTACTTC,CASSAGIGGGYEQYF
NA,13,NA,TRBJ1-5,TRBV10-2,TGCGCCAGCAGTGTGACAGATGATCAGCCCCAGCATTTT,CASSVTDDQPQHF
NA,15,NA,TRBJ2-7,TRBV28,TGTGCCAGCAGTCCTACTACGAACTTGATCTACGAGCAGTACTTC,CASSPTTNLIYEQYF
NA,15,TRBD2,TRBJ2-7,TRBV27,TGTGCCAGCAGCTCCTGGACTAGCGGATACTACGAGCAGTACTTC,CASSSWTSGYYEQYF
once,15,NA,TRBJ2-6,TRBV29-1,TGCAGCGTGGGAGGATTCAAGTCTGGGGCCAACGTCCTGACTTTC,CSVGGFKSGANVLTF
NA,18,TRBD2,TRBJ2-3,TRBV6-1,TGTGCCAGCAGTGAACATCTAGCGGGACTCCGCTTCACAGATACGCAGTATTTT,CASSEHLAGLRFTDTQYF
NA,15,NA,TRBJ1-1,TRBV10-2,TGCGCCAGCAGCCCGACCGGGGGGGGGATACCTGAAGCTTTCTTT,CASSPTGGGIPEAFF
NA,17,TRBD2,TRBJ2-7,TRBV5-1,TGCGCCAGCAGCGACAAAGCGGGAGGGCCCCCCTCCTACGAGCAGTACTTC,CASSDKAGGPPSYEQYF
NA,15,TRBD1,TRBJ1-4,TRBV5-1,TGCGCCAGCAGCTTGCAGGGGGCCCGGGATGAAAAACTGTTTTTT,CASSLQGARDEKLFF
NA,18,NA,TRBJ2-1,TRBV7-3,TGTGCCAGCAGCTTAGGGGCCCAATATCATAGGGCATACAATGAGCAGTTCTTC,CASSLGAQYHRAYNEQFF
once,19,TRBD2,TRBJ2-3,TRBV27,TGTGCCAGCAGTTTAAATTGGGGACTAGCGGGAGATTCTCCCTTGACGCAGTATTTT,CASSLNWGLAGDSPLTQYF
NA,16,TRBD2,TRBJ2-7,TRBV25-1,TGTGCCAGCAGGGGGGGAGGTAGCGGGAGCCCCTACGAGCAGTACTTC,CASRGGGSGSPYEQYF
few,15,NA,TRBJ2-7,TRBV4-1,TGCGCCAGCAGCCAGGGGTCCCGACAGTACTACGAGCAGTACTTC,CASSQGSRQYYEQYF
NA,16,NA,TRBJ2-5,TRBV4-1,TGCGCCAGCAGCCAAGATTTCCTGTGGATGAGGGAGACCCAGTACTTC,CASSQDFLWMRETQYF
NA,15,NA,TRBJ1-5,TRBV6-6,TGTGCCAGCAGTCCTTCGTGGGGGGACAATCAGCCCCAGCATTTT,CASSPSWGDNQPQHF
once,15,TRBD1,TRBJ2-7,TRBV28,TGTGCCAGCAACCCCGACAGGGGGGGCTCCTACGAGCAGTACTTC,CASNPDRGGSYEQYF
NA,11,NA,TRBJ1-2,TRBV7-8,TGTGCCAGCAGCAAATATACTGACAGGACCTTC,CASSKYTDRTF
NA,19,TRBD2,TRBJ2-7,TRBV7-2,TGTGCCAGCAGCTTACCTTACACTTTACTAGCGGGAGGGCCCTACGAGCAGTACTTC,CASSLPYTLLAGGPYEQYF
NA,15,TRBD2,TRBJ2-5,TRBV6-5,TGTGCCAGCAGTTTGGCGGGGGGTGCTCAAGAGACCCAGTACTTC,CASSLAGGAQETQYF
NA,17,NA,TRBJ2-3,TRBV27,TGTGCCAGCAGTCCCGCTTGGGGGGAGACGCACACAGATACGCAGTATTTT,CASSPAWGETHTDTQYF
once,17,NA,TRBJ2-7,TRBV2,TGTGCCAGCAAATCGACTAGGGGGGGTCCCAGCTCCTACGAGCAGTACTTC,CASKSTRGGPSSYEQYF
NA,13,NA,TRBJ2-7,TRBV6-6,TGTGCCAGCAGAAACTCCACTTTCCACGAGCAGTACTTC,CASRNSTFHEQYF
NA,17,TRBD2,TRBJ2-5,TRBV7-6,TGTGCCAGCAGCTTACATACTAGCGGGAGTTTTCAAGAGACCCAGTACTTC,CASSLHTSGSFQETQYF
NA,12,TRBD1,TRBJ2-7,TRBV7-3,TGTGCCAGCAGCGCGACAGGGCGCGAGCAGTACTTC,CASSATGREQYF
NA,19,TRBD1,TRBJ1-1,TRBV11-2,TGTGCCAGCAGCCGTTGGGTTCGGGACAGGGGGCTTTTGAACACTGAAGCTTTCTTT,CASSRWVRDRGLLNTEAFF
NA,15,NA,TRBJ1-4,TRBV11-2,TGTGCCAGCAGCTTAGTTTATAGGGGGAATGAAAAACTGTTTTTT,CASSLVYRGNEKLFF
NA,16,TRBD1,TRBJ2-5,TRBV5-1,TGCGCCAGCAGCTGGGGGACAGCAATCGCCGAAGAGACCCAGTACTTC,CASSWGTAIAEETQYF
NA,16,TRBD2,TRBJ2-3,TRBV30,TGTGCCTGGAGTGCCGGGACTAGCGGGGAGGGAGATACGCAGTATTTT,CAWSAGTSGEGDTQYF
NA,14,NA,TRBJ2-7,TRBV7-2,TGTGCCAGCAGCCCTACAGGCCCCTACTACGAGCAGTACTTC,CASSPTGPYYEQYF